A selection of T cell receptor beta chains follows, all from one sample in a study of human T cells and chemical hapten exposure. In TCRdb, the RACE reads were re-called with MiXCR into one record per CDR3 protein. The data hold 180,000 or so distinct CDR3 sequences, with around 22% observed a single time. The source material was whole blood, sampled in connection with sensitization to the hapten diphenylcyclopropenone (DPC). These receptors were collected from a woman in her forties or fifties with alopecia areata. Some clones in this sample may be carry-over from other donors' samples. Each CDR3 is given with its conserved first and last residue. The D gene is left open where the match is weak. Size values are once, few and many counts, or a class for expanded clones, and some rows have none.

NA | NA | TRBJ1-1 | TRBV13 | TGTGCCAGCAGCTTTGCTGGGGGGAACACTGAAGCTTTCTTT | CASSFAGGNTEAFF
NA | NA | TRBJ1-1 | TRBV25-1 | TGTGCCAGCAAGGAGTCGCGATATGGGGCTGAAGCTTTCTTT | CASKESRYGAEAFF
few | NA | TRBJ2-5 | TRBV24-1 | TGTGCCACCAGTGATCCGGACAGATCAGAGACCCAGTACTTC | CATSDPDRSETQYF
few | NA | TRBJ1-1 | TRBV2 | TGTGCCAGCAGTGACAACAGGATGAACACTGAAGCTTTCTTT | CASSDNRMNTEAFF
few | TRBD1 | TRBJ2-7 | TRBV2 | TGTGCCAGCAGTACCGGGACAGGGAACGAGCAGTACTTC | CASSTGTGNEQYF
few | TRBD2 | TRBJ2-2 | TRBV11-2 | TGTGCCAGCAGCTTAAGACTAGCGGGAGCCACCGGGGAGCTGTTTTTT | CASSLRLAGATGELFF
few | TRBD1 | TRBJ1-1 | TRBV12-3/TRBV12-4 | TGTGCCAGCAGTGTCCGGGACAGGGGGAACACTGAAGCTTTCTTT | CASSVRDRGNTEAFF
few | TRBD1 | TRBJ2-4 | TRBV6-5 | TGTGCCAGCAGTCGAACAGGGGATCCCAAAAACATTCAGTACTTC | CASSRTGDPKNIQYF
few | NA | TRBJ1-1 | TRBV10-1 | TGCGCCAGCAGGCCCAACCAAGCTGGGACTGAAGCTTTCTTT | CASRPNQAGTEAFF
few | NA | TRBJ1-4 | TRBV30 | TGTGCCTGGAGTTCGACACGTGGGGTCGGCGAAAAACTGTTTTTT | CAWSSTRGVGEKLFF
NA | NA | TRBJ2-5 | TRBV29-1 | TGCAGCGTTGAATACGGAGAAGAGACCCAGTACTTC | CSVEYGEETQYF
NA | NA | TRBJ2-2 | TRBV10-3 | TGTGCCATCAGAAGACAGGACAACACCGGGGAGCTGTTTTTT | CAIRRQDNTGELFF
NA | NA | TRBJ2-7 | TRBV20-1 | TGCAGTGCTAGCCGACAGGGACTTCACTACGAGCAGTACTTC | CSASRQGLHYEQYF
NA | TRBD2 | TRBJ2-5 | TRBV20-1 | TGCAGTGCGGACGCGGGAGTGGAGACCCAGTACTTC | CSADAGVETQYF
few | NA | TRBJ2-5 | TRBV20-1 | TGCAGTGCTAGAACAGGGGACTGGCAAGAGACCCAGTACTTC | CSARTGDWQETQYF
NA | TRBD2 | TRBJ2-5 | TRBV9 | TGTGCCAGCAGCTGGGGGGGGGAAGAGACCCAGTACTTC | CASSWGGEETQYF
NA | TRBD1 | TRBJ2-2 | TRBV7-6 | TGTGCCAGCAGTTCCGACAGGGGGCAGAGGAGGGAGCTGTTTTTT | CASSSDRGQRRELFF
once | NA | TRBJ1-1 | TRBV3-1 | TGTGCCAGCAGCCAAGGTGGGGGGCAAGCAGCTTTCTTT | CASSQGGGQAAFF
NA | NA | TRBJ2-5 | TRBV6-1 | TGTGCCAGCAGTGAAGCCTACTTAAAAGAGACCCAGTACTTC | CASSEAYLKETQYF
few | NA | TRBJ2-1 | TRBV20-1 | TGCAGTGCTATGTTCAGGAGGACCTACAATGAGCAGTTCTTC | CSAMFRRTYNEQFF
NA | TRBD2 | TRBJ2-1 | TRBV7-6 | TGTGCCAGCAGCTTAAGACTAGCGGGAGCCCCCGGGGATGAGCAGTTCTTC | CASSLRLAGAPGDEQFF
few | NA | TRBJ1-5 | TRBV20-1 | TGCAGTGTTGTAGATGACCGTCAGCCCCAGCATTTT | CSVVDDRQPQHF
few | NA | TRBJ2-1 | TRBV20-1 | TGCAGTGCTAGCCGATCTAGCACCGGCAATGAGCAGTTCTTC | CSASRSSTGNEQFF
few | NA | TRBJ1-2 | TRBV10-3 | TGTGCCATCAGTGAAGGCTCTAACTATGGCTACACCTTC | CAISEGSNYGYTF
few | NA | TRBJ1-5 | TRBV20-1 | TGCAGTGCGACAGACCCTTATAGCAATCAGCCCCAGCATTTT | CSATDPYSNQPQHF
few | TRBD1 | TRBJ1-1 | TRBV29-1 | TGCAGCGTTGAAGAACAGGGGGTTGAAGCTTTCTTT | CSVEEQGVEAFF
NA | TRBD1 | TRBJ1-2 | TRBV3-1 | TGTGCCAGCAGCCAAGGACAGGGAAGTTTCGGCTACACCTTC | CASSQGQGSFGYTF
few | TRBD1 | TRBJ2-3 | TRBV29-1 | TGCAGCGTGGGTCCGGACAGGGGAGGAGATACGCAGTATTTT | CSVGPDRGGDTQYF
NA | NA | TRBJ2-7 | TRBV12-3/TRBV12-4 | TGTGCCAGCAGTTTGGGACATGTCGGGGAGCAGTACTTC | CASSLGHVGEQYF
few | NA | TRBJ2-1 | TRBV2 | TGTGCCAGCAGTCCCCCCCAGGGTGAGCAGTTCTTC | CASSPPQGEQFF
once | NA | TRBJ1-5 | TRBV7-9 | TGTGCCAGCTCGAGCGCCAGGGTCGAGCAGCCCCAGCATTTT | CASSSARVEQPQHF
few | NA | TRBJ2-5 | TRBV6-6 | TGTGCCAGCAGTGGACAGTGGAGGGAGACCCAGTACTTC | CASSGQWRETQYF
NA | NA | TRBJ1-3 | TRBV30 | TGTGCCTGGAGTCTAACCGGGGGAAACACCATATATTTT | CAWSLTGGNTIYF
NA | NA | TRBJ2-2 | TRBV29-1 | TGCAGCGCAAACCCAGCCGGTGGCACCGGGGAGCTGTTTTTT | CSANPAGGTGELFF
NA | NA | TRBJ2-1 | TRBV6-1 | TGTGCCAGCAGTGCTCTCGCCGGACCCCCCGGCGGTGAGCAGTTCTTC | CASSALAGPPGGEQFF
NA | NA | TRBJ1-1 | TRBV20-1 | TGCAGTGCTAGAGAGGCTGGGGGTTTGAACACTGAAGCTTTCTTT | CSAREAGGLNTEAFF
NA | TRBD1 | TRBJ1-2 | TRBV29-1 | TGCAGCGTTTTCTGGGGACAGCCTTATGGCTACACCTTC | CSVFWGQPYGYTF
NA | NA | TRBJ2-3 | TRBV6-1 | TGTGCCAGCAGTGAATCGGGAGCCGCGAATACGCAGTATTTT | CASSESGAANTQYF
NA | NA | TRBJ2-7 | TRBV5-1 | TGCGCCAGCAGCTTCAGTGGCCGGATTGACGAGCAGTACTTC | CASSFSGRIDEQYF
few | TRBD2 | TRBJ2-7 | TRBV5-1 | TGCGCCAGCAGCTTGGCGGGGACTAGCGGGATCCCCAGCGAGCAGTACTTC | CASSLAGTSGIPSEQYF